Listed below are T cell receptor beta chains from one sample, sequenced in a study of blood T cell repertoires in COVID-19. Using immunoSEQ multiplex PCR, the repertoire was profiled, and TCRdb retains in-frame clones only, with some absent. Of approximately 250,000 clones in the sample, 75% to 90% were seen once. Sequenced material: PBMCs or T cells enriched from blood (not recorded which). All receptors derive from a woman aged 25 to 39 with acute COVID-19. CDR3s include the opening cysteine and the closing phenylalanine or tryptophan. Each record gives: V gene, clone size, D gene, J gene, CDR3 protein, CDR3 DNA. D genes are given only for firm matches. Only some rows state a clone size, as once, few, many or a class for expanded clones.

TRBV28	NA	TRBD1	TRBJ2-7	CASSAQGAFEQYF	TGTGCCAGCAGCGCCCAGGGGGCGTTCGAGCAGTACTTC
TRBV7-9	NA	TRBD1	TRBJ2-3	CASSSLTGQGLPDTQYF	TGTGCCAGCAGCTCCTTAACGGGACAGGGGCTGCCAGATACGCAGTATTTT
TRBV18	NA	NA	TRBJ1-2	CASSPPVRQLNYGYTF	TGTGCCAGCTCACCACCCGTCCGACAGTTGAACTATGGCTACACCTTC
TRBV6-2/TRBV6-3	NA	NA	TRBJ2-7	CASSFNIQGLHF	TGTGCCAGCAGTTTCAACATCCAGGGCCTGCACTTC
TRBV28	NA	TRBD1	TRBJ2-7	CASSPGGSRSSYEQYF	TGTGCCAGCAGCCCAGGGGGCAGCCGCTCCTCCTACGAGCAGTACTTC
TRBV28	NA	NA	TRBJ1-5	CASATSGFGNQPQHF	TGTGCCAGCGCAACGTCAGGTTTTGGCAATCAGCCCCAGCATTTT
TRBV15	NA	NA	TRBJ1-2	CATSRGGYGYTF	TGTGCCACCAGCAGAGGAGGATATGGCTACACCTTC
TRBV7-9	NA	TRBD2	TRBJ2-7	CASSSRLAGRLYEQYF	TGTGCCAGCAGCTCCCGACTAGCGGGACGATTATACGAGCAGTACTTC
TRBV5-6	NA	NA	TRBJ2-2	CASSLDSPGRELFF	TGTGCCAGCAGCTTGGATTCCCCAGGGAGGGAGCTGTTTTTT
TRBV19	NA	NA	TRBJ2-6	CASRPTGVSGANVLTF	TGTGCCAGTAGACCGACCGGGGTCTCTGGGGCCAACGTCCTGACTTTC
TRBV6-5	few	NA	TRBJ2-7	CASSYKGQQYF	TGTGCCAGCAGTTATAAGGGGCAGCAGTACTTC
TRBV3-1/TRBV3-2	NA	TRBD2	TRBJ2-3	CASSPQNSGREDTQYF	TGTGCCAGCAGCCCCCAAAATAGCGGGAGGGAAGATACGCAGTATTTT
TRBV4-2	NA	TRBD2	TRBJ2-7	CASSSRPSGSTYEQYF	TGTGCCAGCAGCTCCCGCCCCAGCGGGAGTACCTACGAGCAGTACTTC
TRBV4-1	NA	NA	TRBJ1-3	CASSQEGLRTIYF	TGCGCCAGCAGCCAAGAGGGCCTCCGCACCATATATTTT
TRBV7-2	few	NA	TRBJ2-2	CASSLASGTAGELFF	TGTGCCAGCAGCTTAGCTAGCGGGACAGCCGGGGAGCTGTTTTTT
TRBV11-2	NA	TRBD2	TRBJ2-7	CASSLDTPGGSSYEQYF	TGTGCCAGCAGCTTAGATACCCCCGGGGGGTCCTCCTACGAGCAGTACTTC
TRBV4-3	once	TRBD2	TRBJ2-3	CASSQDGGSGSADTQYF	TGCGCCAGCAGCCAAGATGGGGGTAGCGGGAGCGCAGATACGCAGTATTTT
TRBV11-2	NA	TRBD1	TRBJ2-2	CASRNYRGRAGELFF	TGTGCCAGCAGAAACTACAGGGGGCGCGCCGGGGAGCTGTTTTTT
TRBV28	NA	NA	TRBJ1-2	CASSFIGHPRNYGYTF	TGTGCCAGCAGTTTTATAGGCCATCCTAGGAACTATGGCTACACCTTC
TRBV5-1	NA	TRBD2	TRBJ2-5	CASSPTSGQETQYF	TGCGCCAGCAGCCCGACTAGCGGCCAAGAGACCCAGTACTTC
TRBV28	NA	NA	TRBJ2-5	CASTLRGGAQETQYF	TGTGCCAGCACCCTAAGAGGGGGGGCCCAAGAGACCCAGTACTTC
TRBV4-3	few	TRBD2	TRBJ2-7	CASSQGRLAGATGGEQYF	TGCGCCAGCAGCCAAGGGCGGCTAGCGGGAGCAACGGGGGGCGAGCAGTACTTC
TRBV24-1	NA	NA	TRBJ1-2	CASLAPGEDYGYTF	TGTGCTTCGCTAGCCCCAGGGGAAGACTATGGCTACACCTTC
TRBV28	NA	NA	TRBJ2-3	CASMERPVDTQYF	TGTGCCAGCATGGAGCGGCCCGTTGATACGCAGTATTTT
TRBV18	NA	TRBD2	TRBJ2-1	CASSPDAPGLAGDNEQFF	TGTGCCAGCTCACCTGACGCCCCGGGACTAGCGGGAGACAATGAGCAGTTCTTC
TRBV5-4	NA	NA	TRBJ1-1	CASLGENTEAFF	TGTGCCAGCTTAGGGGAGAACACTGAAGCTTTCTTT
TRBV18	NA	TRBD1	TRBJ1-5	CASSLGQDNQPQHF	TGTGCCAGCTCACTTGGACAGGACAATCAGCCCCAGCATTTT
TRBV2	NA	TRBD1	TRBJ2-2	CASTQGAGELFF	TGTGCCAGCACCCAGGGGGCCGGGGAGCTGTTTTTT
TRBV5-4	NA	TRBD2	TRBJ2-7	CASSFSGIPYEQYF	TGTGCCAGCAGCTTTAGCGGGATCCCCTACGAGCAGTACTTC
TRBV29-1	NA	TRBD1	TRBJ1-2	CSVDKVAGGADYGYTF	TGCAGCGTTGATAAGGTGGCAGGGGGCGCCGACTATGGCTACACCTTC
TRBV4-1	once	TRBD2	TRBJ2-1	CASSQDWGLAGVNEQFF	TGCGCCAGCAGCCAAGATTGGGGACTAGCGGGAGTCAATGAGCAGTTCTTC
TRBV7-2	NA	TRBD2	TRBJ2-3	CASSFSPELADTDTQYF	TGTGCCAGCAGCTTTTCCCCCGAACTAGCGGACACAGATACGCAGTATTTT
TRBV7-9	NA	NA	TRBJ2-7	CASSLPGAQAYEQYF	TGTGCCAGCAGCCTCCCAGGGGCGCAGGCCTACGAGCAGTACTTC
TRBV9	NA	TRBD1	TRBJ1-6	CASSPQGGANSPLHF	TGTGCCAGCAGCCCCCAGGGGGGTGCTAATTCACCCCTCCACTTT
TRBV4-1	NA	TRBD2	TRBJ2-2	CASSPLLAGPTGELFF	TGCGCCAGCAGCCCACTACTAGCGGGCCCAACCGGGGAGCTGTTTTTT
TRBV28	NA	TRBD2	TRBJ2-7	CASRPGTSGRYEQYF	TGTGCCAGCAGACCCGGGACTAGCGGACGGTACGAGCAGTACTTC
TRBV6-2/TRBV6-3	NA	TRBD1	TRBJ1-4	CASSGQGGGFEKLFF	TGTGCCAGCAGCGGACAGGGAGGGGGTTTTGAAAAACTGTTTTTT
TRBV11-2	few	TRBD1	TRBJ1-1	CASSLGTGGMDTEAFF	TGTGCCAGCAGCTTAGGGACAGGGGGAATGGACACTGAAGCTTTCTTT
TRBV28	NA	NA	TRBJ2-1	CASSLEGGNYNEQFF	TGTGCCAGCAGTTTGGAGGGTGGAAATTACAATGAGCAGTTCTTC
TRBV3-1/TRBV3-2	NA	TRBD2	TRBJ2-7	CASSRRTSGTREQYF	TGTGCCAGCAGCCGAAGGACTAGCGGGACGCGGGAGCAGTACTTC
TRBV11-2	NA	TRBD1	TRBJ1-5	CASPRDRARDYRDQPQHF	TGTGCCAGTCCCCGGGACAGGGCGCGAGATTATCGGGATCAGCCCCAGCATTTT
TRBV6-1	NA	TRBD1	TRBJ1-4	CASSVTGGSATNEKLFF	TGTGCCAGCAGTGTAACAGGGGGCAGTGCAACTAATGAAAAACTGTTTTTT
TRBV4-1	NA	NA	TRBJ2-7	CASSQERGLPYF	TGCGCCAGCAGCCAAGAGAGGGGACTCCCGTACTTC
TRBV9	NA	TRBD2	TRBJ2-7	CASSLAGSSYEQYF	TGTGCCAGCAGCCTAGCGGGGAGCTCCTACGAGCAGTACTTC
TRBV5-4	NA	TRBD1	TRBJ1-1	CASSFQGGWKSEAFF	TGTGCCAGCAGCTTCCAAGGGGGCTGGAAATCTGAAGCTTTCTTT
TRBV6-1	NA	TRBD2	TRBJ2-3	CASSDRASGGTDTQYF	TGTGCCAGCAGTGATCGGGCTAGCGGAGGCACAGATACGCAGTATTTT
TRBV9	NA	TRBD2	TRBJ2-7	CASSVSAGDSYEQYF	TGTGCCAGCAGCGTCTCAGCGGGGGACTCCTACGAGCAGTACTTC
TRBV27	NA	TRBD1	TRBJ2-7	CASSLATGIRDEQYF	TGTGCCAGCAGTTTAGCGACAGGGATAAGAGACGAGCAGTACTTC